This TCR beta chain was profiled in a study of blood T cells in healthy people across ages. Whole-study context: Every two T cells gave about one barcoded beta molecule via template switching.

Study-wide findings and caveats: The unknown donor CMV status may have confounded expanded clonotype changes.

Combining a sample-barcoded 5' primer with a J-beta primer mix, a second PCR ran for 7 to 11 cycles. Each cDNA was tagged by a template-switch adaptor containing 12 random nucleotides. A single record per CDR3 protein comes from TCRdb applying MiXCR to the 5' RACE reads. Of about 1.4 million distinct CDR3 sequences listed, around 55% are singletons. No fewer than 6 million PBMCs went into each sample. This CDR3 is 15 amino acids long. V was clipped by 2 bases and J by 1 base, with 11 bases between them. The germline CDR1 and CDR2 sequences are MNHEY and SVGEGT. A note on this clonotype: Its antigen is unidentified.

The sequenced sample consisted of blood. The sequence was obtained from a man between 18 and 35 years old in good health. The chain has TRBV6-2 or TRBV6-3 and TRBJ2-5; D uncertain. CDR3 nucleotide sequence: TGTGCCAGCAGTTACGCCAGGATGGGCCAAGAGACCCAGTACTTC. Protein: CASSYARMGQETQYF.